This T cell receptor beta chain was identified in a study of T cell responses to AZD1222 COVID-19 vaccine. To note about this clone: Its antigen remains unknown.

Study conclusions and caveats: Spike-specific TCR depth and breadth grew after two AZD1222 doses. The sample set comprised mostly white British donors with more females, and clonal diversity was possibly underestimated.

Germline assignment: CDR1 SNHLY and CDR2 FYNNEI. The CDR3 runs 16 residues. V shed 4 bases and J shed 0 bases, with 14 bases lying between them. Assay used: immunoSEQ multiplex PCR; TCRdb lists only in-frame clones, some missing. This table has 99,000 or so clones, around nine tenths appearing once. V and J are TRBV2 and TRBJ2-3; D unclear. This TCR came from an adult who received the MenACWY meningococcal vaccine as a control. The sequencing used peripheral blood, collected 28 days after the second dose of the MenACWY control vaccine. The CDR3 DNA follows: TGTGCCAGCAGTGCTCCGGGCCACAGTAGCACAGATACGCAGTATTTT. This translates into CASSAPGHSSTDTQYF.